Listed here is a single T cell receptor beta chain. The sample is drawn from a study of CD8+ T cells in alopecia areata. It was cDNA, reverse transcribed from extracted RNA, that served as the sequencing template. TCRdb's copy holds only in-frame clones and misses some; the assay was immunoSEQ multiplex PCR. The data contain about 140,000 clones, about 88% of them singletons. Treatment here: oral pan-JAK inhibitor, 5-10 mg twice daily. Alopecia areata patients gave lesional scalp punch biopsies and peripheral blood samples. The sample in question was CD8+ T cells sorted from blood, obtained at week 4, from a patient treated with tofacitinib. The TCR was taken from a human donor with alopecia areata.

CDR3 in amino acids: CSVEQSANTGELFF. DNA for the CDR3: TGCAGCGTTGAGCAGTCGGCGAACACCGGGGAGCTGTTTTTT. The rearrangement uses TRBV29-1 and TRBJ2-2; D remains ambiguous. The CDR3 has 14 residues. Germline-derived CDR1 and CDR2 are SQVTM and ANQGSEA. V gave up 3 bases and J gave up 0 bases, with 8 bases separating them.